The 30 T cell receptor beta chains listed next were all sequenced from one sample in a study of blood T cell repertoires in COVID-19. Generated by immunoSEQ multiplex PCR, the TCRdb table keeps only in-frame clones and is missing some. This sample yields tens of thousands of clones, of which 85% to 95% are seen a single time; about 5.9% belongs to the top ten. Specimen: peripheral blood. These receptors all stem from a woman aged 60 to 75 with active COVID-19.

As for this clone: This same CDR3 is encoded by further DNA sequences in the sample. The rearrangement uses TRBV3-1 (or the pseudogene TRBV3-2) and TRBJ1-6; D might be TRBD1 (6 bases). V was trimmed by 1 base and J by 7 bases, leaving 8 bases between them. The CDR3 is 14 residues long. The germline gives CDR1 LGHDT, CDR2 YNNKEL (reference sequence). CDR3 protein: CASSQGTANSPLHF. The CDR3 DNA is TGTGCCAGCAGCCAAGGGACAGCGAATTCACCCCTCCACTTT.

This rearrangement joins TRBV11-2 to TRBJ2-3; 7 bases line up with TRBD2. Trimming at V came to 8 bases and at J to 4 bases, leaving 3 bases not matched to a gene. CDR1 and CDR2 from the germline V gene are SGHAT and FQNNGV. This CDR3 comprises 12 residues. The CDR3 region has the DNA TGTGCCAGCGGGAGGGGTCCAGATACGCAGTATTTT. Protein: CASGRGPDTQYF. The full variable domain, rest sourced from reference TRBV11-2 and TRBJ2-3, is EAGVAQSPRYKIIEKRQSVAFWCNPISGHATLYWYQQILGQGPKLLIQFQNNGVVDDSQLPKDRFSAERLKGVDSTLKIQPAKLEDSAVYLCASGRGPDTQYFGPGTRLTVL.

J is TRBJ1-2 and V is TRBV9; 7 nucleotides line up with TRBD1. The CDR3 is 13 amino acids. Unmatched junction bases numbered 3, after V lost 4 bases and J lost 3 bases. The germline V gene has CDR1 SGDLS and CDR2 YYNGEE. The CDR3 sequence is CASSRDSYYGYTF. CDR3 nucleotides: TGTGCCAGCAGCCGGGACAGCTACTATGGCTACACCTTC.

V is TRBV9 and J is TRBJ2-7; weak D call: TRBD2 (5 bases). The CDR3 is 13 residues long. V dropped 3 bases and J dropped 7 bases, with 14 bases sitting between them. Germline CDR1 is SGDLS and CDR2 is YYNGEE. The CDR3 spells CASSATDTGEQYF. The CDR3 coding sequence is TGTGCCAGCAGCGCAACAGATACGGGAGAGCAGTACTTC.

V and J are TRBV19 and TRBJ2-1; TRBD2 matches at 7 bases. The V gene's germline CDR1 is LNHDA and CDR2 SQIVND (reference sequence). This CDR3 has 16 residues. V was pared by 4 bases and J by 0 bases, with 6 bases of the junction left unmatched. The CDR3 loop reads CASSTGGLSSYNEQFF. CDR3 DNA: TGTGCCAGTAGTACCGGGGGGTTAAGCTCCTACAATGAGCAGTTCTTC.

The chain employs TRBV12-3 or TRBV12-4 and TRBJ1-1, with TRBD1 matching 7 bases. V was pared by 6 bases and J by 10 bases, with 8 bases of the junction left unmatched. The length of the CDR3 is 12 residues. CDR3 DNA: TGTGCCAGCAGCCGAACAGGGGAGCGAGCTTTCTTT. As protein: CASSRTGERAFF.

The J gene is TRBJ2-2, the V gene TRBV28; 11 nucleotides line up with TRBD2. V lost 11 bases to trimming and J lost 2 bases; unmatched junction nucleotides: 4. There are 14 residues in the CDR3. From germline, CDR1 is MDHEN and CDR2 SYDVKM. CDR3 amino acids: CAGGTSGNTGELFF. The CDR3 DNA follows: TGTGCCGGAGGGACTAGCGGTAACACCGGGGAGCTGTTTTTT.

This clone was seen a single time. The V call is TRBV19, the J call TRBJ2-7, with 7 bases fitting TRBD2. The CDR3 runs 14 residues. Trimming removed 4 bases from V and 8 bases from J; junction bases left unmatched: 11. CDR1 is LNHDA, CDR2 SQIVND, per germline (reference sequence). The CDR3 bases are TGTGCCAGTAGTACCGGAGGGGAGGGATCCAAGCAGTACTTC. It yields the protein CASSTGGEGSKQYF. Combining the CDR3 with reference TRBV19 and TRBJ2-7 gives the whole variable domain DGGITQSPKYLFRKEGQNVTLSCEQNLNHDAMYWYRQDPGQGLRLIYYSQIVNDFQKGDIAEGYSVSREKKESFPLTVTSAQKNPTAFYLCASSTGGEGSKQYFGPGTRLTVT.

This sequence joins TRBV7-9 and TRBJ1-1; the match to TRBD1 covers 7 bases. The germline V gene has CDR1 SEHNR and CDR2 FQNEAQ (reference sequence). There are 14 residues in the CDR3. Trimming took 5 bases from V and 5 from J; bases not matched to a gene: 8. For the CDR3, the DNA is TGTGCCAGCAGCGCCAACAGGGGCGGGACTGAAGCTTTCTTT. Translating it yields CASSANRGGTEAFF. Variable domain in full (rest from reference TRBV7-9 and TRBJ1-1): DTGVSQNPRHKITKRGQNVTFRCDPISEHNRLYWYRQTLGQGPEFLTYFQNEAQLEKSRLLSDRFSAERPKGSFSTLEIQRTEQGDSAMYLCASSANRGGTEAFFGQGTRLTVV.

The CDR3 sequence is CASSYSAGSATNEKLFF. The CDR3 bases are TGTGCCAGCAGTTACTCCGCAGGATCCGCAACTAATGAAAAACTGTTTTTT. This chain uses TRBV6-2 or TRBV6-3 with TRBJ1-4, with unresolved D. Germline loops: CDR1 MNHEY, CDR2 SVGEGT. The CDR3 loop spans 17 amino acids. The V end lost 0 bases, the J end lost 0 bases, and 11 bases lay between the germline ends.

The chain combines TRBV11-2 with TRBJ2-7, with D possibly being TRBD2 (5 bases). Trimming shortened V by 4 bases and J by 7 bases, and 20 bases separated the two germline ends. The CDR3 totals 15 residues. CDR1 is SGHAT, CDR2 FQNNGV, per germline. Here the CDR3 DNA reads TGTGCCAGCAGCTCAAACGGTCCTCGATCGGGGGAGCAGTACTTC. It encodes CASSSNGPRSGEQYF.

This sequence joins TRBV7-6 and TRBJ2-3; 13 bases match TRBD2. The germline V gene has CDR1 SGHVS and CDR2 FNYEAQ. The CDR3 is made up of 18 amino acids. J gave up 4 bases and V 5 bases, and 12 bases lay outside the gene matches. The CDR3 loop reads CASSPKTSGRPLPDTQYF. CDR3 DNA sequence: TGTGCCAGCAGCCCTAAGACTAGCGGGAGGCCATTGCCAGATACGCAGTATTTT. Based on the CDR3 plus reference TRBV7-6 and TRBJ2-3, the full variable domain is GAGVSQSPRYKVTKRGQDVALRCDPISGHVSLYWYRQALGQGPEFLTYFNYEAQQDKSGLPNDRFSAERPEGSISTLTIQRTEQRDSAMYRCASSPKTSGRPLPDTQYFGPGTRLTVL.

The rearrangement uses TRBV11-3 and TRBJ2-1; TRBD2 matches 9 bases. Germline V gene data show CDR1 as SGHNT and CDR2 as YENEEA. CDR3 length: 14 amino acids. The junction had 8 bases not matched to a gene; V was cut back by 5 bases and J by 9 bases. The CDR3 bases are TGTGCCAGCAGCAATAGCGGGAGCCTCCGTGAGCAGTTCTTC. Translating it yields CASSNSGSLREQFF.

This clone appeared a single time. The J gene is TRBJ2-7, the V gene TRBV14, with D tentatively TRBD2 (5 bases). The germline V gene encodes CDR1 SGHDN and CDR2 FVKESK. Deletions cut 3 bases from V and 3 bases from J, with 9 bases between. This CDR3 is 13 amino acids long. CDR3 nucleotide sequence: TGTGCCAGCAGCCAGGAGGCGGACTACGAGCAGTACTTC. Its protein is CASSQEADYEQYF.

This rearrangement joins TRBV19 to TRBJ1-5; 8 bases map to TRBD1. The V gene's germline CDR1 is LNHDA and CDR2 SQIVND (reference sequence). The CDR3 consists of 20 residues. V dropped 3 bases and J dropped 1; count of bases not matched to a gene: 17. CDR3 nucleotide sequence: TGTGCCAGTAGTATCAACGCCTGGCAGGGGGCTGAGAGAAGCAATCAGCCCCAGCATTTT. Its protein product is CASSINAWQGAERSNQPQHF.

The chain uses TRBV28 and TRBJ1-5, with 7 bases aligning to TRBD1. V shed 8 bases, J shed 0 bases, and the junction held 7 bases outside the gene matches. This CDR3 is built from 15 residues. Germline V CDR1 and CDR2: MDHEN, SYDVKM. The CDR3 loop is CASGPQGVSNQPQHF. For the CDR3, the DNA is TGTGCCAGCGGACCCCAGGGGGTTAGCAATCAGCCCCAGCATTTT.

The genes are TRBV27 and TRBJ1-5, with TRBD1 matching over 7 bases. Germline CDR1 and CDR2: MNHEY and SMNVEV (reference sequence). Trimming at V came to 3 bases and at J to 5 bases, leaving 4 bases not matched to a gene. This CDR3 is 14 amino acids long. CDR3 region: CASSFHGQDQPQHF. As DNA, the CDR3 is TGTGCCAGCAGTTTTCACGGACAGGATCAGCCCCAGCATTTT.

This sequence joins TRBV28 and TRBJ2-7, with 9 bases matching TRBD1. Germline CDR1 reads MDHEN; CDR2 reads SYDVKM. The CDR3 is made up of 15 amino acids. The ends lost 7 bases at V and 5 bases at J; junction bases unmatched: 12. The CDR3 is CASTSNPGTGNEQYF. For the CDR3, the DNA is TGTGCCAGCACCTCCAACCCCGGGACAGGGAACGAGCAGTACTTC.

The chain couples TRBV28 to TRBJ2-1; possible D gene TRBD1, 5 bases. Trimming removed 4 bases from V and 0 bases from J, with 10 bases in between. There are 15 residues in the CDR3. The germline V gene has CDR1 MDHEN and CDR2 SYDVKM. The CDR3 region has the DNA TGTGCCAGCAGTTCCAGGGCGAGCTCCTACAATGAGCAGTTCTTC. Encoded protein: CASSSRASSYNEQFF.

The rearrangement links TRBV16 to TRBJ1-4; TRBD1 matches at 10 bases. V lost 4 bases, J lost 7 bases, and 6 bases stayed unmatched. CDR1 and CDR2 from the germline V gene are KGHSY and FQNENV. The length of the CDR3 is 15 residues. CDR3 DNA: TGTGCCAGCAGCCGGCCGGGACAGGGGATTGAAAAACTGTTTTTT. Translated: CASSRPGQGIEKLFF. Full variable domain (rest looked up from reference TRBV16 and TRBJ1-4): GEEVAQTPKHLVRGEGQKAKLYCAPIKGHSYVFWYQQVLKNEFKFLISFQNENVFDETGMPKERFSAKCLPNSPCSLEIQATKLEDSAVYFCASSRPGQGIEKLFFGSGTQLSVL.

This chain connects TRBV2 to TRBJ1-2; D not certain. This CDR3 is 11 amino acids long. V lost 6 bases, J lost 7 bases, and 9 bases lay in between. Germline assignment: CDR1 SNHLY and CDR2 FYNNEI. The CDR3 protein is CASSLTGGYTF. The CDR3 coding sequence is TGTGCCAGCAGCCTCACTGGTGGCTACACCTTC.

The chain combines TRBV24-1 with TRBJ2-1; 12 nucleotides line up with TRBD2. With 3 bases clipped from V and 7 bases from J, the junction kept 3 bases outside the gene matches. CDR3 length: 15 residues. CDR1 is KGHDR and CDR2 is SFDVKD in the germline V gene. CDR3 amino acids: CATSDLAGGGNEQFF. CDR3 nucleotide sequence: TGTGCCACCAGTGATCTAGCGGGAGGGGGTAATGAGCAGTTCTTC.

The V call is TRBV2, the J call TRBJ1-5, with a possible D match to TRBD1 (5 bases). The V and J ends lost 6 bases and 3 bases respectively, with 9 bases between them. The length of the CDR3 is 13 residues. In germline, CDR1 is SNHLY, CDR2 FYNNEI. CDR3 sequence: CASRGEINQPQHF. CDR3 nucleotide sequence: TGTGCCAGCAGAGGGGAAATCAATCAGCCCCAGCATTTT. Full variable domain (rest looked up from reference TRBV2 and TRBJ1-5): EPEVTQTPSHQVTQMGQEVILRCVPISNHLYFYWYRQILGQKVEFLVSFYNNEISEKSEIFDDQFSVERPDGSNFTLKIRSTKLEDSAMYFCASRGEINQPQHFGDGTRLSIL.

This sequence joins TRBV27 and TRBJ2-7, with TRBD2 identical over 12 bases. Germline lookup yields CDR1 MNHEY and CDR2 SMNVEV (reference sequence). V gave up 5 bases and J gave up 2 bases; unmatched junction bases: 4. This CDR3 region has 15 residues. The CDR3: CASSATSGGPYEQYF. DNA of the CDR3: TGTGCCAGCAGTGCTACTAGCGGGGGGCCCTACGAGCAGTACTTC.

The V gene is TRBV28, the J gene TRBJ1-6, with 8 nucleotides matching TRBD1. J was trimmed by 6 bases and V by 9 bases; bases with no gene match: 7. Germline V CDR1 and CDR2: MDHEN, SYDVKM. The CDR3 runs 14 residues. In nucleotides, the CDR3 is TGTGCCAGTTGTACTACAGGGGGTAATTCACCCCTCCACTTT. It is translated as CASCTTGGNSPLHF. The full variable domain, its missing parts supplied by reference TRBV28 and TRBJ1-6, is DVKVTQSSRYLVKRTGEKVFLECVQDMDHENMFWYRQDPGLGLRLIYFSYDVKMKEKGDIPEGYSVSREKKERFSLILESASTNQTSMYLCASCTTGGNSPLHFGNGTRLTVT.

CDR3 sequence (DNA): TGTGCCAGCAGCCACGGACAGGGGAGCCATCAGCCCCAGCATTTT. Translated: CASSHGQGSHQPQHF. V is TRBV3-1 (or the pseudogene TRBV3-2) and J is TRBJ1-5; 9 nucleotides align to TRBD1. V lost 3 bases and J lost 5; bases outside the gene matches: 5. Germline V gives CDR1 LGHDT, CDR2 YNNKEL (reference sequence). The CDR3 is 15 amino acids.

CDR3 nucleotides: TGCGCCAGCAGCCAAGGGGCTGAGGTAGCGCCGCAGTATTTT. Residues: CASSQGAEVAPQYF. This chain connects TRBV4-1 to TRBJ2-3; weak D call: TRBD2 (5 bases). V was shortened by 1 base and J by 10 bases, with 15 bases between the two germline ends. The CDR3 loop spans 14 amino acids. Germline values: CDR1 MGHRA, CDR2 YSYEKL.

This rearrangement joins TRBV21-1 to TRBJ1-1. TRBV21-1 is a known pseudogene. The CDR3 contains 17 residues. CDR3 residues: CASSKEGESPRGTEAFF. CDR3 DNA sequence: TGTGCCAGCAGCAAAGAAGGTGAAAGTCCTCGGGGGACTGAAGCTTTCTTT.

J is TRBJ2-1 and V is TRBV3-1 (or the pseudogene TRBV3-2); no firm D call. Trimming removed 1 base from V and 2 bases from J, with 12 bases in between. The CDR3 is 16 amino acids. CDR1 LGHDT and CDR2 YNNKEL come from the germline V gene (reference sequence). This CDR3 reads CASSQGHASPYNEQFF. The CDR3 nucleotides read TGTGCCAGCAGCCAAGGTCACGCAAGCCCCTACAATGAGCAGTTCTTC.

The genes are TRBV6-5 and TRBJ2-7, with D perhaps matching TRBD2 (6 bases). The V gene's germline CDR1 is MNHEY and CDR2 SVGAGI. With 4 bases removed from V and 0 bases from J, the gap between germline ends came to 16 bases. This CDR3 has 16 residues. This CDR3 reads CASSSRAGPGSYEQYF. As DNA, the CDR3 is TGTGCCAGCAGTTCTCGGGCGGGACCGGGCTCCTACGAGCAGTACTTC.